This TCR beta chain was identified during a study of Tregs in tolerant kidney transplant recipients. Unstimulated regulatory T cells (CD4+CD25+CD127-), CD4+CD25- non-regulatory cells, CD4 and CD8 cells were FACS-sorted from thawed PBMCs. This clone came up once. The antigen remains undetermined. Study-level results: Activated donor B cell expansion appeared to reveal the most relevant donor-specific TCRbeta repertoire. Findings come from small patient numbers and require larger validation. This study did not directly address biological reproducibility.

Sequencing was performed with immunoSEQ multiplex PCR; in TCRdb, only in-frame clones are kept and a portion is missing. Of tens of thousands of clones in the sample, around 84% were seen once. Germline CDR1 reads SGDLS; CDR2 reads YYNGEE. The CDR3 runs to 16 residues. J was trimmed by 5 bases and V by 4 bases; bases with no gene match: 10. The sequence was obtained from a human donor in good health. The V call is TRBV9, the J call TRBJ2-5; 11 bases are shared with TRBD2. Sequencing was performed on CD4+ T cells from blood. The CDR3 is CASSSLSGGAGETQYF. The CDR3 DNA reads TGTGCCAGCAGCTCCCTTAGCGGGGGGGCCGGGGAGACCCAGTACTTC. Supplemented by reference TRBV9 and TRBJ2-5, the full variable domain reads DSGVTQTPKHLITATGQRVTLRCSPRSGDLSVYWYQQSLDQGLQFLIQYYNGEERAKGNILERFSAQQFPDLHSELNLSSLELGDSALYFCASSSLSGGAGETQYFGPGTRLLVL.